The entry below describes one T cell receptor beta chain. The V and J ends lost 7 bases and 1 base respectively, with 13 bases between them. Looked up from germline, CDR1 is MNHEY and CDR2 is SMNVEV (reference sequence). The CDR3 contains 14 residues. Here immunoSEQ multiplex PCR was the method, and the copy in TCRdb shows in-frame clones only, minus some. The data show about 120,000 clones, less than 90% seen once. The record originates from a study of blood T cell repertoires in COVID-19. For the study at large: Sites in the United States, Italy and Spain provided acute and convalescent COVID-19 samples. Nucleic acid was either cDNA or gDNA, and it came from T cells, B-cell-depleted T cells, or PBMCs.

Allocation to cohorts depended on clinical history reported by the participants. For recovered donors of Cohort 3, there were two negative PCRs, clearance, or symptom resolution. The receptor was derived from a woman aged 30 to 39 who had recovered from COVID-19. The chain has TRBV27 and TRBJ1-1; maybe TRBD1 (6 bases). Specimen: PBMCs or T cells enriched from blood (not recorded which). CDR3 bases: TGTGCCAGCAAGATGGACAGACCGAACACTGAAGCTTTCTTT. Amino acid sequence: CASKMDRPNTEAFF.